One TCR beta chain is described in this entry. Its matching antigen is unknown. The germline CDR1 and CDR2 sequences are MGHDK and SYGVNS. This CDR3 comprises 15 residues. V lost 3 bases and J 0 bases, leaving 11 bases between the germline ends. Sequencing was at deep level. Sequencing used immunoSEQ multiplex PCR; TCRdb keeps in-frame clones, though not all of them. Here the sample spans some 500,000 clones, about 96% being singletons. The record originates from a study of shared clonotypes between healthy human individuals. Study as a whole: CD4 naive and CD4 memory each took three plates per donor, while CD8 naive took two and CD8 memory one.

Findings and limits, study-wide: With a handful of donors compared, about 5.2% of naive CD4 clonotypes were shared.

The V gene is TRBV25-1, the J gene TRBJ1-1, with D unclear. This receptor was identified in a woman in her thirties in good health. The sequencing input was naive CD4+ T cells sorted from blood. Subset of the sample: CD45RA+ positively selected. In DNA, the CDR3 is TGTGCCAGCAGTGAGTTCGCCGGACTGAACACTGAAGCTTTCTTT. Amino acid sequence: CASSEFAGLNTEAFF.